The 21 T cell receptor beta chains reported below all come from one sample, sequenced in a study of Ad26.COV2.S vaccination and SARS-CoV-2 variants. Assay used: immunoSEQ multiplex PCR; TCRdb lists only in-frame clones, some missing. This sample yields about half a million clones, of which approximately 90% are seen a single time; 1.7% belongs to the top ten. As to treatment: some 20 received Ad26.COV2.S at low or high dose, single or two shots; five or six received placebo; per-sample allocation not given. Sample collection was performed on day 63 after the first vaccine or placebo injection. Sequences were derived from peripheral blood, sampled in a trial of Ad26.COV2.S vaccine versus placebo. The receptors stem from a person between 18 and 60 years old who received the Ad26.COV2.S COVID-19 vaccine or a placebo.

The chain employs TRBV6-5 and TRBJ2-7; TRBD1 or TRBD2 may be the D gene (5 bases each). The V and J ends lost 6 bases and 1 base respectively, with 10 bases between them. The germline gives CDR1 MNHEY, CDR2 SVGAGI. The CDR3 extends over 13 amino acids. The chain's CDR3 is CASSWDGSYEQYF. The CDR3 coding sequence is TGTGCCAGCAGCTGGGACGGATCCTACGAGCAGTACTTC.

As DNA, the CDR3 is TGTGCCAGCAGTGAATTTGGACGGGGGGTTGCTAATGAAAAACTGTTTTTT. Translation: CASSEFGRGVANEKLFF. The chain combines TRBV25-1 with TRBJ1-4; a weak D match, TRBD1 (5 bases). Germline CDR1 reads MGHDK; CDR2 reads SYGVNS. Trimming pared 1 base from V and 3 bases from J, leaving 15 bases between. The CDR3 runs to 17 residues.

The chain joins TRBV6-5 to TRBJ2-5; unclear D gene. The CDR3 is 10 amino acids. The V and J ends lost 5 bases and 2 bases respectively, with 0 bases between them. The germline gives CDR1 MNHEY, CDR2 SVGAGI. The CDR3 region is CASSQETQYF. The CDR3, as DNA: TGTGCCAGCAGTCAAGAGACCCAGTACTTC.

CDR3 amino acids: CASSLGWVRDNEQFF. CDR3 sequence (DNA): TGTGCCAGCAGTTTGGGATGGGTGAGGGACAATGAGCAGTTCTTC. The rearrangement joins TRBV27 to TRBJ2-1; possible D gene TRBD2, 5 bases. The CDR3 runs 15 residues. The V gene's germline CDR1 is MNHEY and CDR2 SMNVEV (reference sequence). The V and J ends lost 3 bases and 5 bases respectively, with 14 bases between them.

The chain links TRBV3-1 (or the pseudogene TRBV3-2) to TRBJ2-7, with D possibly being TRBD2 (6 bases). Germline CDR1 is LGHDT and CDR2 is YNNKEL (reference sequence). Trimming removed 4 bases at V and 6 bases at J, with 13 bases between. The CDR3 contains 13 residues. CDR3 sequence reads: CASSPRERGEQYF. The DNA for the CDR3 is TGTGCCAGCAGCCCTCGGGAGCGTGGCGAGCAGTACTTC.

The sample holds one count of this clone. V gene TRBV28 combines with J gene TRBJ2-1, with 8 positions matching TRBD2. The V segment lost 4 bases and the J segment 12 bases; nucleotides outside the gene matches: 17. The germline V gene has CDR1 MDHEN and CDR2 SYDVKM. The CDR3 length is 16 residues. The CDR3 nucleotides are TGTGCCAGCAGTTACTCGATGAGCGGGAGAGGTTTGGTGCAGTTCTTC. It specifies CASSYSMSGRGLVQFF.

The table lists this clone with a count of one. V gene TRBV6-4 combines with J gene TRBJ2-7, with 10 bases lining up with TRBD2. The germline CDR1 and CDR2 sequences are MRHNA and SNTAGT. The CDR3 totals 14 residues. The V gene end was trimmed by 9 bases and the J gene end by 3 bases; junction bases not matched to a gene: 8. CDR3 amino acids: CASPSGRAYYEQYF. CDR3 coding DNA: TGTGCCAGTCCAAGCGGGAGGGCTTACTACGAGCAGTACTTC.

This clone has more than one count but fewer than ten. One junction end disagrees with the germline gene, perhaps due to a read error. The J gene is TRBJ1-1, the V gene TRBV9; 10 bases align to TRBD1. The CDR3 sequence is 13 residues long. Per the germline V gene, CDR1 is SGDLS and CDR2 is YYNGEE. CDR3 nucleotides: TGTGCCAGCAGCGTAATTGGGACAGGGGAACTTTGCTTT. Translation: CASSVIGTGELCF.

The chain uses TRBV11-1 and TRBJ1-2, with D possibly TRBD1 on 5 matching bases. The V end lost 8 bases, the J end lost 3 bases, and 13 bases lay between the germline ends. The germline gives CDR1 SGHAT, CDR2 FQDESV (reference sequence). This CDR3 comprises 13 residues. The CDR3 DNA reads TGTGCCAGCTCACCCGACAGAGACTATGGCTACACCTTC. This translates into CASSPDRDYGYTF.

The CDR3, as DNA: TGTGCCAGCAGCCCCCGACAGGGGGCAGGAACTGAAGCTTTCTTT. Its protein is CASSPRQGAGTEAFF. The chain employs TRBV7-2 and TRBJ1-1; 10 bases match TRBD1. Per the germline V gene, CDR1 is SGHTA and CDR2 is FQGNSA. This CDR3 is 15 amino acids long. The junction had 8 bases not matched to a gene; V was cut back by 5 bases and J by 5 bases.

This chain connects TRBV6-5 to TRBJ2-1, with D perhaps matching TRBD1 or TRBD2 (5 bases each). CDR3 size: 11 residues. V was cut by 6 bases and J by 7 bases, with 7 bases left in between. The germline V gene has CDR1 MNHEY and CDR2 SVGAGI. In DNA, the CDR3 is TGTGCCAGCAGATGGGGGAATGAGCAGTTCTTC. It yields the protein CASRWGNEQFF.

J is TRBJ1-3 and V is TRBV7-9; weak D call: TRBD1 (5 bases). Germline V gene data show CDR1 as SEHNR and CDR2 as FQNEAQ (reference sequence). Trimming removed 5 bases at V and 0 bases at J, with 20 bases between. The CDR3 runs to 18 residues. The CDR3 DNA follows: TGTGCCAGCAGCGTCCCAGGTTGGATAGGGGACTCTGGAAACACCATATATTTT. Amino acid sequence: CASSVPGWIGDSGNTIYF. The variable domain in full, completed from reference TRBV7-9 and TRBJ1-3, reads DTGVSQNPRHKITKRGQNVTFRCDPISEHNRLYWYRQTLGQGPEFLTYFQNEAQLEKSRLLSDRFSAERPKGSFSTLEIQRTEQGDSAMYLCASSVPGWIGDSGNTIYFGEGSWLTVV.

CDR3 coding DNA: TGTGCCAGCAGCCGAAACGGGGGGGGTTTCGCTGGAAACACCATATATTTT. It translates to CASSRNGGGFAGNTIYF. V gene TRBV11-2 combines with J gene TRBJ1-3; maybe TRBD1 (5 bases). V was cut by 5 bases and J by 2 bases, with 19 bases left in between. This CDR3 region has 17 residues. Germline CDR1 and CDR2: SGHAT and FQNNGV.

V gene TRBV24-1 combines with J gene TRBJ1-1, with a weak D call TRBD1 (5 bases). V was clipped by 4 bases and J by 3 bases, with 11 bases between them. The CDR3 runs 14 residues. The germline V gene encodes CDR1 KGHDR and CDR2 SFDVKD. CDR3 sequence reads: CATSEGGSDTEAFF. The CDR3, as DNA: TGTGCCACCAGTGAGGGGGGATCGGACACTGAAGCTTTCTTT.

The chain joins TRBV27 to TRBJ2-2; D is tentatively TRBD1 or TRBD2 (6 bases each). Germline-derived CDR1 and CDR2 are MNHEY and SMNVEV (reference sequence). CDR3 length equals 18 residues. Trimming shortened V by 0 bases and J by 7 bases, and 21 bases separated the two germline ends. Here the CDR3 reads CASSLSPGARLSIGELFF. For the CDR3, the DNA is TGTGCCAGCAGTTTATCTCCGGGGGCGCGGCTTTCGATCGGGGAGCTGTTTTTT.

The rearrangement joins TRBV9 to TRBJ2-1; D call uncertain. The germline V and J ends were trimmed by 0 bases and 8 bases, with 21 bases remaining between them. Germline CDR1 and CDR2: SGDLS and YYNGEE. The CDR3 is made up of 17 amino acids. In nucleotides, the CDR3 is TGTGCCAGCAGCGTAGGCCGTCAGACTCCAAGTTCCGATGAGCAGTTCTTC. Translated, it gives CASSVGRQTPSSDEQFF.

The rearrangement joins TRBV6-2 or TRBV6-3 to TRBJ1-4; D gene ambiguous. Germline CDR1 and CDR2: MNHEY and SVGEGT. CDR3 length: 17 amino acids. The V end lost 0 bases, the J end lost 0 bases, and 11 bases lay between the germline ends. The DNA of the CDR3 is TGTGCCAGCAGTTACTCTGCAGGAGATGCAACTAATGAAAAACTGTTTTTT. Translating gives CASSYSAGDATNEKLFF.

CDR3 DNA: TGCAGCGCCCTGGGCACAGGGAGAGACACTGAAGCTTTCTTT. Protein sequence: CSALGTGRDTEAFF. The chain employs TRBV29-1 and TRBJ1-1; a weak D match, TRBD1 (6 bases). Germline V gene lookup returns CDR1 SQVTM and CDR2 ANQGSEA. V lost 7 bases to trimming and J lost 3 bases, with 18 bases between them. This CDR3 contains 14 residues.

This clone was recorded only once. The chain employs TRBV19 and TRBJ1-2; D uncertain. Germline CDR1 and CDR2: LNHDA and SQIVND (reference sequence). The CDR3 spans 14 residues. Trimming took off 8 bases at V and 4 bases at J, with 17 bases between the two ends. DNA of the CDR3: TGTGCCAGTCGAACCGGGCCCAGCTTCTATGGCTACACCTTC. Encoded protein: CASRTGPSFYGYTF.

This chain connects TRBV6-2 or TRBV6-3 to TRBJ1-5; D call uncertain. Trimming took off 6 bases at V and 1 base at J, with 16 bases between the two ends. The germline V gene has CDR1 MNHEY and CDR2 SVGEGT. There are 16 residues in the CDR3. CDR3 DNA sequence: TGTGCCAGCAGCCGCCGGGGTCCGGGGAGCAATCAGCCCCAGCATTTT. The encoded protein is CASSRRGPGSNQPQHF.

The rearrangement links TRBV27 to TRBJ2-7, with D uncertain. In germline, CDR1 is MNHEY, CDR2 SMNVEV (reference sequence). This CDR3 spans 11 amino acids. V was shortened by 8 bases and J by 2 bases, with 7 bases between the two germline ends. CDR3 protein: CASGFPYEQYF. The CDR3 bases are TGTGCCAGCGGATTCCCCTACGAGCAGTACTTC.